The TCR beta chain described here comes from a study of radiotherapy plus CTLA-4 blockade in lung cancer. Study at large: Disease control was present in around a third of patients, and objective responses in about 18%.

Study-wide findings and caveats: After treatment with radiotherapy plus ipilimumab, TCR clones that came from the tumor expanded in blood. Per reports, early blood T cell clone dynamics, plus interferon-beta, forecast response most strongly.

TCRdb keeps only in-frame clones here, not all; method: immunoSEQ multiplex PCR. The sample holds 30,000 to 35,000 clones, approximately 82% seen once. This CDR3 has 16 amino acids. V lost 1 base and J lost 6, with 16 bases in between. The germline gives CDR1 MDHEN, CDR2 SYDVKM. On this clone itself: Its antigen is still unknown.

Each patient with chemo-refractory metastatic non-small-cell lung cancer was treated with focal radiation plus CTLA-4 blockade using ipilimumab. The sequenced sample was peripheral blood, obtained from a patient treated with radiotherapy plus ipilimumab. The chain has TRBV28 and TRBJ1-5; D uncertain. This TCR came from a human donor with non-small cell lung cancer who had stable disease on radiotherapy plus ipilimumab. The CDR3 protein is CASSLLDRGLSQPQHF. In DNA, the CDR3 is TGTGCCAGCAGTTTATTGGATAGAGGGCTAAGTCAGCCCCAGCATTTT.